This T cell receptor beta chain appears in the sequencing data of a study of T cells in localized non-small cell lung cancer. From germline, CDR1 is SGDLS and CDR2 YYNGEE. V dropped 3 bases and J dropped 1 base, with 13 bases sitting between them. The CDR3 has 15 amino acids. Produced via immunoSEQ multiplex PCR; TCRdb's table is partial and in-frame only. The sample shows under 1,500 clones, over 30% of them seen only once. As regards this clone: What it binds is not known.

Study-wide points: Compared with tumor, uninvolved adjacent lung displayed greater T cell clonality, ranking highest overall. Adjacent lung held a median approximately 57 of the top 100 tumor clones. Longer overall survival was seen with higher T cell density measured in blood. A single tumor region was sequenced, leaving heterogeneity possible.

The V call is TRBV9, the J call TRBJ1-1, with D possibly TRBD1 on 5 matching bases. This material consisted of normal lung tissue next to the tumor, taken before any cancer treatment. The sequence was collected from a woman aged 35-75 years with stage I squamous cell lung carcinoma. Written as DNA, the CDR3 is TGTGCCAGCAGCGGGGACTTAGGAGGGAACACTGAAGCTTTCTTT. Encoded protein: CASSGDLGGNTEAFF.